The clone carrying this T cell receptor beta chain was seen many times. What it binds is not known. The data belong to a study of identical twins. MiXCR, applied by TCRdb to the 5' RACE reads, yields one record per CDR3 protein. The sample consists of some 710,000 distinct CDR3 sequences, roughly 6% of them appearing once. Notes on the study in general: In cord blood, abundant beta clonotypes had fewer insertions; memory showed no trend. Invariant cells of the MAIT and iNKT types might have partly distorted the zero-insertion analyses. Twin pairs' shared out-of-frame alpha sequences were enriched in low generation probability. Beta out-of-frame twin sharing showed a weaker excess.

The receptor's source is a man aged 18 to 30 in good health. Sequencing used naive T cells sorted from blood.

CDR3 protein: CASSQQRGPTVELFF. The CDR3, as DNA: TGCGCCAGCAGCCAACAAAGGGGCCCAACGGTGGAGCTGTTTTTT. The V and J genes are TRBV4-1 and TRBJ2-2; tentative D call: TRBD1 (5 bases). V was trimmed by 2 bases and J by 10 bases, leaving 17 bases between them. From germline, CDR1 is MGHRA and CDR2 YSYEKL. The CDR3 loop spans 15 amino acids.